This T cell receptor (beta chain) was retrieved from a study of blood T cell repertoires in COVID-19. Study-level background: The United States, Italy and Spain were the sources of the acute and convalescent COVID-19 samples. T cells, B-cell-depleted T cells, or PBMCs supplied cDNA or gDNA.

In the authors' workflow: It was from reference gene primer amplification that nucleated cell counts were estimated. The repertoire was sequenced with immunoSEQ multiplex PCR; TCRdb's copy has only in-frame clones and lacks some. Clone size and the V and J calls come from that table; the DNA yielded D and trimming. The data show 76,000 or so clones, approximately 87% seen once. The TCR comes from a man older than 75 in a cohort sampled during active COVID-19. What was sequenced was peripheral blood.

In nucleotides, the CDR3 is TGTGCCAGCAGCCAGAAAACAGGGGCCCTCTATGGCTACACCTTC. It encodes CASSQKTGALYGYTF. The chain combines TRBV3-1 (or the pseudogene TRBV3-2) with TRBJ1-2; 7 nucleotides match TRBD1. Germline CDR1 and CDR2: LGHDT and YNNKEL (reference sequence). The CDR3 contains 15 residues. Trimming removed 3 bases from V and 4 bases from J; junction bases left unmatched: 8.